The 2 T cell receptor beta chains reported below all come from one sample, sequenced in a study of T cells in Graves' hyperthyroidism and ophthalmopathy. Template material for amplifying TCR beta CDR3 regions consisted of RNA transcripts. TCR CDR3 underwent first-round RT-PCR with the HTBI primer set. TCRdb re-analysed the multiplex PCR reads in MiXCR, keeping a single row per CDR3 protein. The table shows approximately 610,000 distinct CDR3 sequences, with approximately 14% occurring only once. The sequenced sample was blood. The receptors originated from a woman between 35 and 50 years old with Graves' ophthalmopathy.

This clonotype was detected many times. CDR3 region: CASSLGTGVDGYTF. CDR3 bases: TGTGCCAGCAGCTTAGGGACAGGGGTTGATGGCTACACCTTC. The chain couples TRBV7-9 to TRBJ1-2, with 9 bases identical to TRBD1. Germline V gives CDR1 SEHNR, CDR2 FQNEAQ (reference sequence). V trimming: 1 base; J trimming: 6 bases; junction bases outside the gene matches: 3. The CDR3 extends over 14 amino acids. Full variable domain (missing parts from reference TRBV7-9 and TRBJ1-2): DTGVSQNPRHKITKRGQNVTFRCDPISEHNRLYWYRQTLGQGPEFLTYFQNEAQLEKSRLLSDRFSAERPKGSFSTLEIQRTEQGDSAMYLCASSLGTGVDGYTFGSGTRLTVV.

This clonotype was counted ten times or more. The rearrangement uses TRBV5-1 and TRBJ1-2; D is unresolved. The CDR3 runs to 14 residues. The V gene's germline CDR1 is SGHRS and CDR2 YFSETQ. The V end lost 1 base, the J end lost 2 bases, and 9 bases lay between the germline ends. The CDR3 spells CASSLTELNYGYTF. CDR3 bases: TGCGCCAGCAGCTTGACAGAACTAAACTATGGCTACACCTTC.